The TCR beta chain under discussion was sequenced for a study of blood T cell repertoires in COVID-19. Study information: Spain, Italy and the United States supplied samples that represented acute and convalescent COVID-19. The analysed material was cDNA or gDNA that came from T cells, B-cell-depleted T cells, or PBMCs.

A Seattle source enrolled patients during active infection and followed them longitudinally. V gave up 4 bases and J gave up 1 base; unmatched junction bases: 5. The V gene's germline CDR1 is SGHRS and CDR2 YFSETQ. The CDR3 totals 15 residues. Study processing details: Amplified reference gene primers provided the basis for estimating nucleated cell counts. Here immunoSEQ multiplex PCR was the method, and the copy in TCRdb shows in-frame clones only, minus some. V, J and clone size were drawn from that table, and D and trimming were deduced from the DNA. Of about 270,000 clones listed, 75% to 95% are singletons.

The V and J genes are TRBV5-1 and TRBJ1-1; 9 positions match TRBD1. This receptor was identified in a person under 35 with COVID-19, enrolled during active disease. What was sequenced was peripheral blood. CDR3 region: CASSEPGQGNTEAFF. In DNA, the CDR3 is TGCGCCAGCAGCGAACCGGGACAGGGGAACACTGAAGCTTTCTTT.